Following are 17 T cell receptor beta chains from one sample sequenced in a study of immune reconstitution after stem cell transplant in scleroderma. MiXCR, run by TCRdb on the RT-PCR reads, gives a single entry per CDR3 protein. The sample contains roughly 2,000 distinct CDR3 sequences, approximately 12% of which appear only once. Sample acquisition took place before or after autologous hematopoietic stem cell transplantation (not recorded which). These receptors were obtained from a female donor with systemic sclerosis.

This chain joins TRBV6-5 and TRBJ1-1, with 7 bases aligning to TRBD1. CDR3 size: 15 residues. Germline CDR1 MNHEY, CDR2 SVGAGI. The ends lost 2 bases at V and 4 bases at J; junction bases unmatched: 7. This CDR3 is CASSYGAGGVTEAFF. CDR3 sequence (DNA): TGTGCCAGCAGTTACGGAGCAGGGGGTGTCACTGAAGCTTTCTTT.

This clonotype is labeled as medium-sized. The chain joins TRBV7-8 to TRBJ2-3; TRBD2 matches 9 bases. J was trimmed by 4 bases and V by 3 bases; bases with no gene match: 11. Germline V gives CDR1 SGHVS, CDR2 FQNEAQ. The CDR3 runs to 17 residues. CDR3 nucleotide sequence: TGTGCCAGCAGCTTCCTGGCGAGGGGACTAGCATCAGATACGCAGTATTTT. This sequence encodes CASSFLARGLASDTQYF. Full variable domain (remainder filled in from reference TRBV7-8 and TRBJ2-3): GAGVSQSPRYKVAKRGQDVALRCDPISGHVSLFWYQQALGQGPEFLTYFQNEAQLDKSGLPSDRFFAERPEGSVSTLKIQRTQQEDSAVYLCASSFLARGLASDTQYFGPGTRLTVL.

Sample share makes this clonotype medium-sized (0.01 to 0.1%). The chain links TRBV27 to TRBJ1-6; 7 bases line up with TRBD1. CDR1 is MNHEY and CDR2 is SMNVEV in the germline V gene (reference sequence). The CDR3 is made up of 16 amino acids. Germline trimming cut 5 bases from V and 1 base from J; bases unmatched to any gene: 5. The CDR3 loop is CASSPATGSYNSPLHF. The CDR3, as DNA: TGTGCCAGCAGTCCCGCGACAGGGTCCTATAATTCACCCCTCCACTTT.

This clonotype is labeled medium-sized (0.01 to 0.1%). This rearrangement joins TRBV6-1 to TRBJ2-1, with D tentatively TRBD1 or TRBD2 (6 bases each). The V and J ends lost 1 base and 9 bases respectively, with 19 bases between them. The CDR3 consists of 16 residues. The germline V gene encodes CDR1 MNHNS and CDR2 SASEGT. The CDR3, as DNA: TGTGCCAGCAGTGAAGAAGGGGGTGGAGGGCTGGGTGAGCAGTTCTTC. The encoded protein is CASSEEGGGGLGEQFF.

This clonotype rates as medium-sized. The V and J genes are TRBV2 and TRBJ1-4, with no clear D. V lost 5 bases to trimming and J lost 5 bases, with 12 bases between them. Per germline, CDR1 SNHLY and CDR2 FYNNEI. The CDR3 is 14 residues long. CDR3 residues: CASSNRDSNEKLFF. The DNA for the CDR3 is TGTGCCAGCAGTAACCGGGATTCCAATGAAAAACTGTTTTTT.

The chain couples TRBV11-1 to TRBJ2-1; tentative D call: TRBD1 (6 bases). Trimming shortened V by 6 bases and J by 8 bases, and 14 bases separated the two germline ends. The CDR3 has 13 amino acids. Germline loops: CDR1 SGHAT, CDR2 FQDESV (reference sequence). This CDR3 reads CASRPDRYDEQFF. The DNA for the CDR3 is TGTGCCAGCAGACCAGACAGGTACGATGAGCAGTTCTTC.

This clonotype was detected a few times. V and J are TRBV7-6 and TRBJ2-1, with 10 bases fitting TRBD2. V lost 0 bases, J lost 5 bases, and 7 bases stayed unmatched. CDR1 and CDR2 from the germline V gene are SGHVS and FNYEAQ. The CDR3 consists of 17 residues. The CDR3 region is CASSLALLAGVNNEQFF. CDR3 in DNA: TGTGCCAGCAGCTTAGCGCTCCTAGCGGGAGTAAACAATGAGCAGTTCTTC.

Sample share makes this clonotype medium-sized. In nucleotides, the CDR3 is TGTGCCAGCAGCTCAATACAGGGGTCGGCTAATGAAAAACTGTTTTTT. Amino acid sequence: CASSSIQGSANEKLFF. The chain recombines TRBV5-6 with TRBJ1-4, with 7 positions matching TRBD1. Germline CDR1 SGHDT, CDR2 YYEEEE. Trimming cost V 3 bases and J 3 bases; bases outside gene matches: 8. CDR3 length: 16 residues. The variable domain in full, completed from reference TRBV5-6 and TRBJ1-4, reads DAGVTQSPTHLIKTRGQQVTLRCSPKSGHDTVSWYQQALGQGPQFIFQYYEEEERQRGNFPDRFSGHQFPNYSSELNVNALLLGDSALYLCASSSIQGSANEKLFFGSGTQLSVL.

Sample share makes this clonotype medium-sized. CDR3 sequence: CSARGQVHEQYF. DNA of the CDR3: TGCAGTGCTAGGGGACAGGTTCACGAGCAGTACTTC. This chain uses TRBV20-1 with TRBJ2-7; 8 bases map to TRBD1. The CDR3 has 12 residues. CDR1 is DFQATT, CDR2 SNEGSKA, per germline (reference sequence). V lost 3 bases and J lost 5; bases outside the gene matches: 3.

By share, this clonotype ranks as medium-sized. The rearrangement uses TRBV7-2 and TRBJ2-7; a weak D match, TRBD2 (5 bases). Per the germline V gene, CDR1 is SGHTA and CDR2 is FQGNSA. With 4 bases removed from V and 11 bases from J, the gap between germline ends came to 21 bases. This CDR3 has 14 residues. CDR3 loop: CASSSSGRAGRKYF. The CDR3 nucleotides read TGTGCCAGCAGCTCGAGCGGTAGGGCTGGTAGGAAGTACTTC.

The V gene is TRBV20-1, the J gene TRBJ2-7, with 9 bases fitting TRBD2. The CDR3 is 16 amino acids. Germline lookup yields CDR1 DFQATT and CDR2 SNEGSKA (reference sequence). The trim removed 0 bases at V and 0 bases at J, leaving 6 bases unmatched. This CDR3 is CSARDFHSGSSYEQYF. CDR3 sequence (DNA): TGCAGTGCTAGAGATTTTCATAGCGGGAGCTCCTACGAGCAGTACTTC.

Remarks on this clonotype: A much larger clone lies one base from this, so it may be a read error. This rearrangement joins TRBV20-1 to TRBJ2-3; possibly TRBD1 for D (6 bases). Trimming cost V 2 bases and J 0 bases, with 9 bases left between them. The CDR3 runs 14 residues. CDR1 is DFQATT and CDR2 is SNEGSKA in the germline V gene (reference sequence). CDR3: CSARSRGSTDTQYF. CDR3 coding DNA: TGCAGTGCTAGAAGCAGGGGTAGCACAGATACGCAGTATTTT.

By share, this clonotype counts as medium-sized. The CDR3 sequence is CASKKQGAGDTEAFF. CDR3 bases: TGTGCCAGCAAAAAACAGGGGGCGGGGGACACTGAAGCTTTCTTT. The gene calls are TRBV3-1 and TRBJ1-1; TRBD1 matches at 9 bases. The CDR3 consists of 15 residues. Trimming cost V 7 bases and J 3 bases; bases outside gene matches: 9. CDR1 is LGHDT, CDR2 YNNKEL, per germline (reference sequence).

On this clonotype: This clone may be a read error of a much larger clone one base away. The CDR3 region is CASNLMVGTGIYNEQFF. The CDR3 bases are TGTGCCAGCAACTTAATGGTGGGGACAGGGATCTACAATGAGCAGTTCTTC. The chain recombines TRBV7-2 with TRBJ2-1, with 9 bases lining up with TRBD1. CDR1 SGHTA and CDR2 FQGNSA come from the germline V gene. CDR3 size: 17 residues.

By frequency in the sample, this clonotype is medium-sized (0.01 to 0.1%). This sequence joins TRBV7-9 and TRBJ2-1; D call uncertain. Trimming took off 2 bases at V and 9 bases at J, with 8 bases between the two ends. The CDR3 covers 12 residues. Germline V gives CDR1 SEHNR, CDR2 FQNEAQ (reference sequence). CDR3 in DNA: TGTGCCAGCAGCTTAAGGGCCGCTGAGCAGTTCTTC. It codes for CASSLRAAEQFF. Based on the CDR3 plus reference TRBV7-9 and TRBJ2-1, the full variable domain is DTGVSQNPRHKITKRGQNVTFRCDPISEHNRLYWYRQTLGQGPEFLTYFQNEAQLEKSRLLSDRFSAERPKGSFSTLEIQRTEQGDSAMYLCASSLRAAEQFFGPGTRLTVL.

This clonotype rates as medium-sized (0.01 to 0.1%). This chain links TRBV20-1 with TRBJ2-7; a possible D gene is TRBD2 (6 bases). There are 13 residues in the CDR3. V was cut by 5 bases and J by 7 bases, with 18 bases left in between. Germline values: CDR1 DFQATT, CDR2 SNEGSKA (reference sequence). The CDR3 nucleotides read TGCAGTGCTGCGCCCGGACGCGCGGGGGAGCAGTACTTC. Protein product: CSAAPGRAGEQYF.

This clonotype is deemed medium-sized. This rearrangement joins TRBV2 to TRBJ2-5; D ambiguous. The CDR3 runs 14 residues. Germline CDR1 reads SNHLY; CDR2 reads FYNNEI. Trimming stripped 8 bases from V and 5 bases from J, with 18 bases between. CDR3 protein: CASVVRPAMETQYF. CDR3 sequence (DNA): TGTGCCAGCGTGGTGCGCCCCGCGATGGAGACCCAGTACTTC.